The next 13 T cell receptor beta chains were all read from a single sample in a study of blood T cell repertoires in COVID-19. The data were produced by immunoSEQ multiplex PCR, yet TCRdb's version contains in-frame clones alone and is incomplete. The data contain 150,000 to 200,000 clones, under 90% of them singletons. Sequenced sample: PBMCs or T cells enriched from blood (not recorded which). These receptors all stem from a woman aged 55-69 years who had recovered from COVID-19.

The rearrangement joins TRBV21-1 to TRBJ1-6; the table's TRBD1 call for D was not verified on the DNA. TRBV21-1 is a pseudogene segment. The CDR3 totals 17 residues. Written as DNA, the CDR3 is TGTGCCAGCAGCAAAGGGTTGGGGGCAGATAATAATTCACCCCTCCACTTT. Translating it yields CASSKGLGADNNSPLHF.

This rearrangement joins TRBV9 to TRBJ2-5; D gene ambiguous. The CDR3 loop spans 14 amino acids. In germline, CDR1 is SGDLS, CDR2 YYNGEE. Trimming took 0 bases from V and 4 from J, leaving 10 bases between them. This CDR3 is CASSVVPGAETQYF. The CDR3, as DNA: TGTGCCAGCAGCGTAGTCCCCGGAGCAGAGACCCAGTACTTC. The variable domain in full, with the rest retrieved from reference TRBV9 and TRBJ2-5, is DSGVTQTPKHLITATGQRVTLRCSPRSGDLSVYWYQQSLDQGLQFLIQYYNGEERAKGNILERFSAQQFPDLHSELNLSSLELGDSALYFCASSVVPGAETQYFGPGTRLLVL.

J is TRBJ2-7 and V is TRBV24-1; a weak D match, TRBD1 (6 bases). This CDR3 region has 14 residues. Germline V gives CDR1 KGHDR, CDR2 SFDVKD. Trimming took off 0 bases at V and 5 bases at J, with 10 bases between the two ends. CDR3 protein: CATSDLQTGNEQYF. CDR3 DNA sequence: TGTGCCACCAGTGATTTGCAAACAGGGAACGAGCAGTACTTC.

This sequence joins TRBV5-1 and TRBJ2-1; TRBD2 aligns across 14 bases. The junction had 5 bases not matched to a gene; V was cut back by 6 bases and J by 3 bases. The germline gives CDR1 SGHRS, CDR2 YFSETQ. This CDR3 has 16 amino acids. The CDR3 sequence is CASKTGLAGGYNEQFF. Here the CDR3 DNA reads TGCGCCAGCAAGACCGGACTAGCGGGGGGCTACAATGAGCAGTTCTTC.

Comment on this clone: Other DNA sequences in this sample translate to the same CDR3. The V call is TRBV19, the J call TRBJ1-2, with D perhaps matching TRBD1 (5 bases). Germline CDR1 reads LNHDA; CDR2 reads SQIVND (reference sequence). Trimming shortened V by 3 bases and J by 1 base, and 6 bases separated the two germline ends. CDR3 size: 13 residues. CDR3 residues: CASSIDSNYGYTF. In nucleotides, the CDR3 is TGTGCCAGTAGTATTGACAGTAACTATGGCTACACCTTC.

The chain employs TRBV13 and TRBJ2-7; D gene uncertain. The CDR3 has 14 amino acids. Trimming removed 1 base at V and 3 bases at J, with 10 bases between. Germline V gives CDR1 PRHDT, CDR2 FYEKMQ (reference sequence). The CDR3 protein is CASSLVQMSYEQYF. In nucleotides, the CDR3 is TGTGCCAGCAGCTTAGTACAGATGAGCTACGAGCAGTACTTC.

Only a few counts were recorded for this clone. The chain carries TRBV3-1 (or the pseudogene TRBV3-2) and TRBJ2-5; tentative D call: TRBD1 (5 bases). Germline V gene lookup returns CDR1 LGHDT and CDR2 YNNKEL (reference sequence). This CDR3 has 15 amino acids. The V end lost 4 bases, the J end lost 2 bases, and 14 bases lay between the germline ends. Here the CDR3 reads CASSRAPKGQETQYF. CDR3 sequence (DNA): TGTGCCAGCAGCCGCGCCCCGAAGGGGCAAGAGACCCAGTACTTC.

CDR3 amino acids: CASAGGGMGRTEAFF. DNA for the CDR3: TGTGCCAGTGCGGGCGGGGGCATGGGCAGGACTGAAGCTTTCTTT. The chain has TRBV2 and TRBJ1-1; D is possibly TRBD1 (6 bases). Deletions cut 9 bases from V and 5 bases from J, with 22 bases between. This CDR3 contains 15 residues. Germline V gene sequence: CDR1 SNHLY, CDR2 FYNNEI.

In its sample, this clone was seen a few times. The V gene is TRBV19, the J gene TRBJ2-3; 15 nucleotides match TRBD2. The V segment lost 11 bases and the J segment 4 bases; nucleotides outside the gene matches: 16. The CDR3 extends over 18 amino acids. The germline V gene has CDR1 LNHDA and CDR2 SQIVND (reference sequence). The CDR3 loop is CAADAGTSGGSGPDTQYF. DNA for the CDR3: TGTGCCGCCGACGCCGGGACTAGCGGGGGGTCCGGGCCAGATACGCAGTATTTT. The full variable domain, in which reference TRBV19 and TRBJ2-3 provide the parts outside the CDR3, is DGGITQSPKYLFRKEGQNVTLSCEQNLNHDAMYWYRQDPGQGLRLIYYSQIVNDFQKGDIAEGYSVSREKKESFPLTVTSAQKNPTAFYLCAADAGTSGGSGPDTQYFGPGTRLTVL.

The chain is built from TRBV3-1 (or the pseudogene TRBV3-2) and TRBJ1-2; no reliable D call. This CDR3 spans 12 amino acids. Trimming cost V 3 bases and J 8 bases, with 10 bases left between them. Germline lookup yields CDR1 LGHDT and CDR2 YNNKEL (reference sequence). The CDR3 protein is CASSHGVRGYTF. CDR3 sequence (DNA): TGTGCCAGCAGCCACGGGGTGAGGGGCTACACCTTC.

The gene calls are TRBV18 and TRBJ2-5, with 14 bases that match TRBD2. This CDR3 has 16 amino acids. Germline CDR1 KGHSH, CDR2 LQKENI. Losses at the gene ends were 5 bases for V and 4 bases for J; bases not matched to a gene: 6. The CDR3 DNA reads as TGTGCCAGCTCAGCAGGGACTAGCGGGGGTACAGAGACCCAGTACTTC. The encoded protein is CASSAGTSGGTETQYF.

This sequence joins TRBV3-1 (or the pseudogene TRBV3-2) and TRBJ2-7; the D gene is possibly TRBD1 (7 bases). Germline V lookup: CDR1 LGHDT, CDR2 YNNKEL (reference sequence). V shed 2 bases and J shed 6 bases, with 14 bases lying between them. The CDR3 is 14 amino acids. In nucleotides, the CDR3 is TGTGCCAGCAGCCAAATAAGACAGGGAGGCGAGCAGTACTTC. Protein sequence: CASSQIRQGGEQYF.

The chain links TRBV19 to TRBJ2-7; the match to TRBD2 covers 7 bases. CDR1 is LNHDA and CDR2 is SQIVND in the germline V gene (reference sequence). The V segment lost 4 bases and the J segment 4 bases; nucleotides outside the gene matches: 10. The CDR3 consists of 15 residues. The chain's CDR3 is CASSTSRGRPYEQYF. CDR3 DNA: TGTGCCAGTAGTACCTCGCGGGGGAGGCCTTACGAGCAGTACTTC.